This T cell receptor beta chain originates from a study of regulatory T cells in long-lasting Graves disease. Findings and limits, study-wide: Lower TCR diversity was seen in persistent Graves' patients than in newly diagnosed ones. Between persistent patients, 2,500 to 3,500 public clonotypes were shared, exceeding the 966 shared between new patients.

This sample's time point: persistent/refractory GD, antithyroid drugs over 5 years with positive TRAb. The TCR library was made from RNA that had been extracted from PBMCs in TRIzol. This clonotype was counted a few times. Its specificity is unknown. Building of the TCR beta libraries involved iRepertoire HTBI primers and Arm-PCR of CDR3 regions. Via MiXCR, TCRdb re-called the multiplex PCR reads, giving one row per CDR3 protein. The sample has about 340,000 distinct CDR3 sequences, about 20% seen once. Per germline, CDR1 LGHNT and CDR2 FRNRAP. The CDR3 has 14 amino acids. The V end was cut by 0 bases, the J end by 7 bases, with 10 bases between.

The sequence derives from a female donor with Graves disease. J is TRBJ1-5 and V is TRBV12-5; D unresolved. This sample comprised peripheral blood mononuclear cells (PBMCs), obtained when the disease was refractory, from a patient treated with antithyroid drugs. The CDR3 loop is CASGLVDKTQPQHF. CDR3 coding DNA: TGTGCTAGTGGTTTGGTTGACAAGACCCAGCCCCAGCATTTT.